The 2 T cell receptor beta chains below were found in one sample sequenced in a study of CD4 T cell repertoires in COVID-19. The memory T cells were sequenced right after ex vivo isolation, without culture. Assay used: immunoSEQ multiplex PCR; TCRdb lists only in-frame clones, some missing. The table has about 22,000 clones, roughly 87% seen once. Material: central memory CD4+ T cells from blood, obtained before the COVID-19 pandemic. These receptors were collected from a human donor who had COVID-19.

The V and J genes are TRBV4-1 and TRBJ1-2, with 8 bases matching TRBD1. This CDR3 has 17 amino acids. Per the germline V gene, CDR1 is MGHRA and CDR2 is YSYEKL. V shed 0 bases, J shed 4 bases, and the junction held 10 bases outside the gene matches. The CDR3 nucleotides read TGCGCCAGCAGCCAAGAGGCCAGGGGGCAAAGAGGCTATGGCTACACCTTC. It encodes CASSQEARGQRGYGYTF.

This clone is a singleton in its sample. The chain carries TRBV19 and TRBJ2-7; 7 nucleotides line up with TRBD1. V lost 5 bases and J lost 5; bases outside the gene matches: 15. This CDR3 comprises 16 residues. Germline V gives CDR1 LNHDA, CDR2 SQIVND (reference sequence). CDR3 DNA sequence: TGTGCCAGTAGTGCGACCCGACAGGGATTCATAGACGAGCAGTACTTC. Translated, it gives CASSATRQGFIDEQYF.